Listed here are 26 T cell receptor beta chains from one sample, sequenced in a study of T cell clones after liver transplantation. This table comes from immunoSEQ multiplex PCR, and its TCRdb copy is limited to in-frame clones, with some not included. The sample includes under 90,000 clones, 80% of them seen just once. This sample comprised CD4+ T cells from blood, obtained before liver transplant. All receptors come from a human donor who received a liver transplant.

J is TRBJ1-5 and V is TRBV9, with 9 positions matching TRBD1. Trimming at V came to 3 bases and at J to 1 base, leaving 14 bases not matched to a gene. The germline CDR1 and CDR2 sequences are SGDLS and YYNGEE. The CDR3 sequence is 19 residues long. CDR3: CASSAYPGTGRLSNQPQHF. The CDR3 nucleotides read TGTGCCAGCAGCGCATACCCGGGGACAGGGAGATTGAGCAATCAGCCCCAGCATTTT.

CDR3 nucleotides: TGCGCCAGCAGCTTGGGGAGACAGGGGATCTATGGCTACACCTTC. This translates into CASSLGRQGIYGYTF. The chain employs TRBV5-1 and TRBJ1-2; 8 positions match TRBD1. The V gene's germline CDR1 is SGHRS and CDR2 YFSETQ. The CDR3 length is 15 residues. Trimming cost V 0 bases and J 4 bases; bases outside gene matches: 5.

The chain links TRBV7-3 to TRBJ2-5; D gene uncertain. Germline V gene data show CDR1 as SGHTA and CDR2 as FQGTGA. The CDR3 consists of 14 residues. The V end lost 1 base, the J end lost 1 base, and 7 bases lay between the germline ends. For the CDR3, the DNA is TGTGCCAGCAGCTTAAGTGGGATCCAAGAGACCCAGTACTTC. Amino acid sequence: CASSLSGIQETQYF.

CDR3 DNA sequence: TGCGCCAGCAGAGATACAGGGGGTGACTATGGCTACACCTTC. Protein: CASRDTGGDYGYTF. The chain links TRBV5-1 to TRBJ1-2; 8 nucleotides align to TRBD1. From germline, CDR1 is SGHRS and CDR2 YFSETQ. The CDR3 spans 14 residues. The ends lost 5 bases at V and 3 bases at J; junction bases unmatched: 6.

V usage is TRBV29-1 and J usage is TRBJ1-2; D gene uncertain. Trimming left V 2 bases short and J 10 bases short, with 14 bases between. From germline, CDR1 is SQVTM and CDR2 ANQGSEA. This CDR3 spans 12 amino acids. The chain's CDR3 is CSVETPWRVYTF. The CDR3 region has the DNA TGCAGCGTTGAAACCCCGTGGAGGGTCTACACCTTC.

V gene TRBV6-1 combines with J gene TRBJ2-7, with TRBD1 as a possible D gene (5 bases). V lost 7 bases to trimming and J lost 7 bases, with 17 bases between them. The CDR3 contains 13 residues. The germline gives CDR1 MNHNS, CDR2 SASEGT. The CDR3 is CASTKQGLREQYF. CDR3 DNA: TGTGCCAGCACGAAGCAGGGCTTGAGAGAGCAGTACTTC.

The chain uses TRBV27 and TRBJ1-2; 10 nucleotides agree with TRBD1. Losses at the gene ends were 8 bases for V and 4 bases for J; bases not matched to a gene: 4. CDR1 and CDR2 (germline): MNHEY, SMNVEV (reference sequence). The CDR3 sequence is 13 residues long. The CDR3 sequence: CASGDRGGYGYTF. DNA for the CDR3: TGTGCCAGCGGGGACAGGGGCGGCTATGGCTACACCTTC.

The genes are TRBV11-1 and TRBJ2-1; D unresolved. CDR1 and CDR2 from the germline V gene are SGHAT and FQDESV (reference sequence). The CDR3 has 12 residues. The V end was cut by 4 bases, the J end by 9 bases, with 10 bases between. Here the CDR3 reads CASSSTSGEQFF. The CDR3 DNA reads TGTGCCAGCAGCTCGACGTCGGGTGAGCAGTTCTTC.

Written as DNA, the CDR3 is TGCAGCGTGTCGACAGGAAGCTATGGCTACACCTTC. It is translated as CSVSTGSYGYTF. V is TRBV29-1 and J is TRBJ1-2; tentatively, D is TRBD1 (6 bases). Between the trimmed V and J ends, which lost 6 bases and 4 bases, there was a span of 12 bases. The CDR3 runs 12 residues. CDR1 and CDR2 (germline): SQVTM, ANQGSEA. Full variable domain (rest looked up from reference TRBV29-1 and TRBJ1-2): SAVISQKPSRDICQRGTSLTIQCQVDSQVTMMFWYRQQPGQSLTLIATANQGSEATYESGFVIDKFPISRPNLTFSTLTVSNMSPEDSSIYLCSVSTGSYGYTFGSGTRLTVV.

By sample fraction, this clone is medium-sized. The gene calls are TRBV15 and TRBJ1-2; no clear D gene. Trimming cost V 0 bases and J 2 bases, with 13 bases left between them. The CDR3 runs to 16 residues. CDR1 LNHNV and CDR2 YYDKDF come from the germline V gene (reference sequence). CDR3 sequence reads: CATSRDLTGSNYGYTF. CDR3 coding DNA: TGTGCCACCAGCAGAGATTTAACCGGCAGCAACTATGGCTACACCTTC. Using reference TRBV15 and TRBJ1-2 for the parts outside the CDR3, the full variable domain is DAMVIQNPRYQVTQFGKPVTLSCSQTLNHNVMYWYQQKSSQAPKLLFHYYDKDFNNEADTPDNFQSRRPNTSFCFLDIRSPGLGDTAMYLCATSRDLTGSNYGYTFGSGTRLTVV.

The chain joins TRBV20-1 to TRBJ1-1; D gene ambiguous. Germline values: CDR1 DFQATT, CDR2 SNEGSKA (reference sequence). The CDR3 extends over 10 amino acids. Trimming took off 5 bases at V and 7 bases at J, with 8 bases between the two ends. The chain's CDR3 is CSAGSYEAFF. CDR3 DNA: TGCAGTGCTGGGAGTTATGAAGCTTTCTTT.

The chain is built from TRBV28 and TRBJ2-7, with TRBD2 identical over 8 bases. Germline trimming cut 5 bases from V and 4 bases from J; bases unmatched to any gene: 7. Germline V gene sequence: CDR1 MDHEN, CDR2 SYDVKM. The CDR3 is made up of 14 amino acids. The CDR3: CASSPPRGAYEQYF. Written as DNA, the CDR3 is TGTGCCAGCAGTCCCCCGCGGGGGGCTTACGAGCAGTACTTC.

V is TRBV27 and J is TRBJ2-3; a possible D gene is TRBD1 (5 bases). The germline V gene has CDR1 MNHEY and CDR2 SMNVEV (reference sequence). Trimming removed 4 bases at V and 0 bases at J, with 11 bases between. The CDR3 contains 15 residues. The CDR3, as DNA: TGTGCCAGCAGTTCCGACAGACCTAGCACAGATACGCAGTATTTT. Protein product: CASSSDRPSTDTQYF.

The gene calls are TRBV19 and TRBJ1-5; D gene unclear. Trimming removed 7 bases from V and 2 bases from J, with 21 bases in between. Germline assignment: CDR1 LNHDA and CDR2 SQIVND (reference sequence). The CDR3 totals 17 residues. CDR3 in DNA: TGTGCCAGTAAGGAGGGTTACTTCAGTCTCCGCAATCAGCCCCAGCATTTT. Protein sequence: CASKEGYFSLRNQPQHF.

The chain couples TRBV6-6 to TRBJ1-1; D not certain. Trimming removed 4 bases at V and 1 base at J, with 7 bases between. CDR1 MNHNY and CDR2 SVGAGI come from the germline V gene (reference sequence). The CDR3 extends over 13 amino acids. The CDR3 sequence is CASSFSGNTEAFF. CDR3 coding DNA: TGTGCCAGCAGTTTCTCGGGGAACACTGAAGCTTTCTTT.

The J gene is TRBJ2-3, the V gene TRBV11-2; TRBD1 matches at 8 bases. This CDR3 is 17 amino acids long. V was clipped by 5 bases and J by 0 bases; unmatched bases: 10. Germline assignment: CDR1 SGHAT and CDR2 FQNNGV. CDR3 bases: TGTGCCAGCAGCCTCCGGACAGGGAGAACGAGCACAGATACGCAGTATTTT. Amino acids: CASSLRTGRTSTDTQYF.

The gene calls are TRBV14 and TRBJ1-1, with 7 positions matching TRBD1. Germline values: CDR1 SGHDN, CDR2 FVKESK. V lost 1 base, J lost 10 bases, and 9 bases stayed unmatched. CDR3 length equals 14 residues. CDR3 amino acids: CASSQVRGLIGAFF. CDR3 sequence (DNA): TGTGCCAGCAGCCAAGTTAGGGGGCTTATCGGAGCTTTCTTT.

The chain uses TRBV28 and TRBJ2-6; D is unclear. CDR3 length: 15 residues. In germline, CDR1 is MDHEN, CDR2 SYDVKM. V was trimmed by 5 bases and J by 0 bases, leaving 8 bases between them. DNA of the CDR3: TGTGCCAGCAGTCGTACTGGCTCTGGGGCCAACGTCCTGACTTTC. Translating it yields CASSRTGSGANVLTF. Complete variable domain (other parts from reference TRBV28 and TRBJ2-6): DVKVTQSSRYLVKRTGEKVFLECVQDMDHENMFWYRQDPGLGLRLIYFSYDVKMKEKGDIPEGYSVSREKKERFSLILESASTNQTSMYLCASSRTGSGANVLTFGAGSRLTVL.

The CDR3 spells CASSLGLGLARHEQYF. CDR3 nucleotide sequence: TGCGCCAGCAGCTTGGGGCTGGGACTAGCTAGGCACGAGCAGTACTTC. The chain uses TRBV5-1 and TRBJ2-7; 9 nucleotides match TRBD2. This CDR3 is 16 amino acids long. Germline CDR1 SGHRS, CDR2 YFSETQ. Losses at the gene ends were 0 bases for V and 5 bases for J; bases not matched to a gene: 9.

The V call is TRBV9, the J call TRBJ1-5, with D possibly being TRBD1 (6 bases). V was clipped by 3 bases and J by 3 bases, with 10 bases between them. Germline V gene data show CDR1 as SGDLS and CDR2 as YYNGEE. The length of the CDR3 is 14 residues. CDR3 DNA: TGTGCCAGCAGCGCCGGGGACACCAATCAGCCCCAGCATTTT. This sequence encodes CASSAGDTNQPQHF. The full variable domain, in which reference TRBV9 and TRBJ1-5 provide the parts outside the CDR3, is DSGVTQTPKHLITATGQRVTLRCSPRSGDLSVYWYQQSLDQGLQFLIQYYNGEERAKGNILERFSAQQFPDLHSELNLSSLELGDSALYFCASSAGDTNQPQHFGDGTRLSIL.

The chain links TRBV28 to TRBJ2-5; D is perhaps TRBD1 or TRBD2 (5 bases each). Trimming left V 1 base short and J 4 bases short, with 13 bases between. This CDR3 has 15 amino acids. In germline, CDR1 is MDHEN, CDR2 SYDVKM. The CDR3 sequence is CASSLLGVLIETQYF. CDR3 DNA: TGTGCCAGCAGTTTATTGGGGGTCCTGATAGAGACCCAGTACTTC.

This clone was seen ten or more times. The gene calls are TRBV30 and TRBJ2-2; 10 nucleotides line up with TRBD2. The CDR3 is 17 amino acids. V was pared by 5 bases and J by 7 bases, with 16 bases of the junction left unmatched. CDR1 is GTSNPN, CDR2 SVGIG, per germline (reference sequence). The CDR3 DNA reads TGTGCCTGGTCTTACCCTCCAACTAGCGGGATGATCGGGGAGCTGTTTTTT. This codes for CAWSYPPTSGMIGELFF.

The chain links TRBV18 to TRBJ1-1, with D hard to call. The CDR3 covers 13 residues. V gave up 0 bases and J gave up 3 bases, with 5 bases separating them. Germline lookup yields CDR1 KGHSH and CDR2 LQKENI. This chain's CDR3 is CASSPPMDTEAFF. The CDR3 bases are TGTGCCAGCTCACCACCGATGGACACTGAAGCTTTCTTT.

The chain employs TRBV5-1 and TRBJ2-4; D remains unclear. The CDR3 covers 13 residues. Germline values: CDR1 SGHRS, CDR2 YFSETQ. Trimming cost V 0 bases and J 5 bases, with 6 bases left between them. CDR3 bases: TGCGCCAGCAGCTTGGGGCCCGAAAACATTCAGTACTTC. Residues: CASSLGPENIQYF.

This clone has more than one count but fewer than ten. The CDR3 nucleotides read TGTGCCAGCTGGACAGTGAACACCGGGGAGCTGTTTTTT. It codes for CASWTVNTGELFF. V and J are TRBV27 and TRBJ2-2; D is perhaps TRBD1 (6 bases). The CDR3 is 13 residues long. Germline CDR1 MNHEY, CDR2 SMNVEV (reference sequence). With 8 bases removed from V and 1 base from J, the gap between germline ends came to 8 bases.

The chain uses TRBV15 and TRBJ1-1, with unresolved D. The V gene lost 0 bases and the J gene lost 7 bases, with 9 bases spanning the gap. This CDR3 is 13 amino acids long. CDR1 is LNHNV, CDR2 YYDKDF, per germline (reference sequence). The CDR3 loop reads CATSRDTQIEAFF. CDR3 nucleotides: TGTGCCACCAGCAGAGATACCCAAATTGAAGCTTTCTTT. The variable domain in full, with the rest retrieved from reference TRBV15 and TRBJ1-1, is DAMVIQNPRYQVTQFGKPVTLSCSQTLNHNVMYWYQQKSSQAPKLLFHYYDKDFNNEADTPDNFQSRRPNTSFCFLDIRSPGLGDTAMYLCATSRDTQIEAFFGQGTRLTVV.